This T cell receptor (beta chain) was sequenced in a study of blood T cell repertoires in COVID-19. Overall study context: Some COVID-19 samples were acute and others convalescent; all came from the United States, Italy and Spain. In each case, the material was cDNA or gDNA derived from T cells, B-cell-depleted T cells, or PBMCs.

Per the original data handling: Amplification from reference gene primers served as the basis for estimated nucleated cell counts. The repertoire was sequenced with immunoSEQ multiplex PCR; TCRdb's copy has only in-frame clones and lacks some. V and J calls and clone size come straight from that table; D and trimming were deduced from the DNA. This table has 350,000 to 450,000 clones, about 90% appearing once. One Seattle source followed patients from active infection through their disease course. Germline V gene sequence: CDR1 SQVTM, CDR2 ANQGSEA. CDR3 size: 15 residues. V dropped 4 bases and J dropped 0; count of bases not matched to a gene: 5.

What was sequenced was peripheral blood. This TCR was recovered from a woman aged 55-69 years with COVID-19, enrolled during active disease. V and J are TRBV29-1 and TRBJ2-7, with 11 bases that match TRBD2. In DNA form, the CDR3 reads TGCAGCGTTGCTTCTAGCGGGGGGAACTCCTACGAGCAGTACTTC. It specifies CSVASSGGNSYEQYF.